Shown below are 16 T cell receptor beta chains from a single sample sequenced in a study of T cell repertoires in cytomegalovirus infection. Each CDR3 protein gets one entry after TCRdb re-called the reads with MiXCR. The sample contains 200,000 to 300,000 distinct CDR3 sequences, around 6.6% of which appear only once. Sequencing input: PBMCs. These receptors all come from a human donor in good health (CMV status not recorded). Some clones in this sample may be carry-over from other donors' samples.

This clonotype has a count of ten or more. The J gene is TRBJ2-7, the V gene TRBV6-2 or TRBV6-3; D is tentatively TRBD1 or TRBD2 (5 bases each). CDR3 length: 12 residues. Trimming took 5 bases from V and 3 from J, leaving 8 bases between them. Germline CDR1 and CDR2: MNHEY and SVGEGT. The CDR3 DNA is TGTGCCAGCAGTACGAGGGGCTACGAGCAGTACTTC. This translates into CASSTRGYEQYF.

This clonotype was counted many times. This chain links TRBV19 with TRBJ1-6; 8 positions match TRBD1. Germline V CDR1 and CDR2: LNHDA, SQIVND (reference sequence). This CDR3 region has 18 residues. Trimming removed 0 bases from V and 7 bases from J; junction bases left unmatched: 11. This CDR3 reads CASSIDRTGTGGNSPLHF. The CDR3, as DNA: TGTGCCAGTAGTATAGATCGAACCGGGACAGGAGGAAATTCACCCCTCCACTTT.

This clonotype has at least ten counts. This chain uses TRBV14 with TRBJ1-3; D unresolved. Trimming left V 0 bases short and J 0 bases short, with 9 bases between. This CDR3 region has 16 residues. Germline CDR1 and CDR2: SGHDN and FVKESK. CDR3 loop: CASSQDRRSSGNTIYF. The CDR3 DNA is TGTGCCAGCAGCCAAGACCGTAGGAGCTCTGGAAACACCATATATTTT.

As for this clonotype: A read error is possible here, since a much larger clone lies one base away. This chain connects TRBV12-3 or TRBV12-4 to TRBJ1-5, with 8 bases lining up with TRBD1. J was trimmed by 7 bases and V by 3 bases; bases with no gene match: 11. The CDR3 has 16 residues. CDR3: CASSFYSDRVGQPQHF. The CDR3 DNA reads TGTGCCAGCAGTTTCTACTCGGACAGGGTTGGCCAGCCCCAGCATTTT.

With regard to this clonotype: A much larger clonotype is one base distant, so this may be a read error. The V call is TRBV20-1, the J call TRBJ2-4; 10 nucleotides line up with TRBD1. After removal of 6 bases from V and 3 bases from J, the junction contained 14 bases not matched to a gene. CDR3 size: 17 residues. Germline V gives CDR1 DFQATT, CDR2 SNEGSKA (reference sequence). The CDR3 spells CSAVRQGAFGVKNIQYF. CDR3 nucleotides: TGCAGTGCCGTTCGACAGGGGGCGTTCGGCGTCAAAAACATTCAGTACTTC.

This clonotype was picked up many times. The V and J genes are TRBV29-1 and TRBJ2-3; TRBD1 is a possible D gene (7 bases). The V gene's germline CDR1 is SQVTM and CDR2 ANQGSEA. The V gene lost 6 bases and the J gene lost 4 bases, with 14 bases spanning the gap. The CDR3 is 13 residues long. CDR3 DNA sequence: TGCAGCGTGAGGACAGGAGGGGCAGATACGCAGTATTTT. It codes for CSVRTGGADTQYF.

This clonotype was seen only a few times. V and J are TRBV20-1 and TRBJ1-2; D possibly corresponds to TRBD1 (5 bases). The CDR3 covers 13 residues. In germline, CDR1 is DFQATT, CDR2 SNEGSKA (reference sequence). The ends were cut back, 3 bases at V and 2 bases at J, with 10 bases in the middle. The CDR3 loop reads CSARGPKNYGYTF. The CDR3 DNA sequence: TGCAGTGCTAGGGGACCGAAAAACTATGGCTACACCTTC.

This clonotype was detected only a few times. The rearrangement joins TRBV4-3 to TRBJ2-2; D is possibly TRBD1 (6 bases). V dropped 0 bases and J dropped 7 bases, with 6 bases sitting between them. This CDR3 comprises 13 residues. In germline, CDR1 is LGHNA, CDR2 YSLEER. CDR3 sequence reads: CASSQDRGGELFF. The CDR3 nucleotides read TGCGCCAGCAGCCAAGACAGGGGCGGGGAGCTGTTTTTT.

This clonotype was counted at least ten times. The chain joins TRBV4-1 to TRBJ1-2; D gene uncertain. The CDR3 is 13 residues long. Germline CDR1 is MGHRA and CDR2 is YSYEKL. Trimming cost V 1 base and J 4 bases, with 7 bases left between them. The chain's CDR3 is CASSQGDGYGYTF. Here the CDR3 DNA reads TGCGCCAGCAGCCAAGGTGACGGCTATGGCTACACCTTC.

The chain couples TRBV10-2 to TRBJ1-4, with D uncertain. V was cut by 3 bases and J by 11 bases, with 25 bases left in between. The CDR3 is 17 amino acids. Germline V gene lookup returns CDR1 WSHSY and CDR2 SAAADI. Written as DNA, the CDR3 is TGCGCCAGCAGTGACCTCGGGATAAACCGCGCGGCCTGGAAACTGTTTTTT. Its translation is CASSDLGINRAAWKLFF.

The sample holds many counts of this clonotype. The rearrangement uses TRBV7-2 and TRBJ2-2; D is ambiguous. The CDR3 runs to 14 residues. Germline V gene sequence: CDR1 SGHTA, CDR2 FQGNSA. V was trimmed by 0 bases and J by 4 bases, leaving 6 bases between them. CDR3 nucleotide sequence: TGTGCCAGCAGCTTAGCGTGGAGCACCGGGGAGCTGTTTTTT. It yields the protein CASSLAWSTGELFF.

This clonotype was detected ten times or more. The CDR3 spells CSATLGITGGRNNEQFF. CDR3 in DNA: TGCAGTGCCACATTAGGTATAACCGGGGGGCGGAACAATGAGCAGTTCTTC. This chain links TRBV20-1 with TRBJ2-1; TRBD2 might be the D (7 bases). CDR3 size: 17 residues. V was shortened by 6 bases and J by 5 bases, with 26 bases between the two germline ends. CDR1 and CDR2 (germline): DFQATT, SNEGSKA (reference sequence).

This clonotype was found a few times. V and J are TRBV2 and TRBJ2-1; D is undetermined. Germline lookup yields CDR1 SNHLY and CDR2 FYNNEI. The CDR3 is made up of 14 amino acids. The germline V and J ends were trimmed by 3 bases and 4 bases, with 10 bases remaining between them. This CDR3 reads CASSDTFGYNEQFF. Here the CDR3 DNA reads TGTGCCAGCAGTGACACCTTCGGGTACAATGAGCAGTTCTTC. Based on the CDR3 plus reference TRBV2 and TRBJ2-1, the full variable domain is EPEVTQTPSHQVTQMGQEVILRCVPISNHLYFYWYRQILGQKVEFLVSFYNNEISEKSEIFDDQFSVERPDGSNFTLKIRSTKLEDSAMYFCASSDTFGYNEQFFGPGTRLTVL.

This clonotype was recorded many times. V usage is TRBV20-1 and J usage is TRBJ2-7; D is undetermined. In germline, CDR1 is DFQATT, CDR2 SNEGSKA (reference sequence). The CDR3 sequence is 13 residues long. V was pared by 2 bases and J by 0 bases, with 8 bases between. The CDR3: CSARTLSSYEQYF. In nucleotides, the CDR3 is TGCAGTGCTAGAACCCTTAGCTCCTACGAGCAGTACTTC.

This clonotype was counted only a few times. V gene TRBV5-1 combines with J gene TRBJ2-5, with D perhaps TRBD2 (6 bases). Trimming removed 4 bases from V and 5 bases from J, with 12 bases in between. CDR1 and CDR2 (germline): SGHRS, YFSETQ. The CDR3 is made up of 13 amino acids. CDR3 bases: TGCGCCAGCAGCAACACTGGGGGGGAGACCCAGTACTTC. It is translated as CASSNTGGETQYF.

This clonotype was detected ten times or more. The chain is built from TRBV4-2 and TRBJ1-1; TRBD1 matches 7 bases. CDR3 size: 14 residues. Germline CDR1 and CDR2: LGHNA and YNFKEQ. V shed 0 bases, J shed 7 bases, and the junction held 5 bases outside the gene matches. Here the CDR3 reads CASSQEGGWSEAFF. The CDR3 region has the DNA TGTGCCAGCAGCCAAGAAGGGGGCTGGAGTGAAGCTTTCTTT.